The source of this T cell receptor beta chain is a study of cytomegalovirus exposure and HLA in healthy donors. The CDR3 extends over 16 amino acids. Trimming stripped 0 bases from V and 6 bases from J, with 15 bases between. Germline-derived CDR1 and CDR2 are SGDLS and YYNGEE. As concerns this clone: Its specificity is unknown.

The PCR contained 60 Vbeta and 13 Jbeta primers. The table came from immunoSEQ multiplex PCR; TCRdb's copy has only in-frame clones and leaves some out. Found here are roughly 120,000 clones, roughly 65% of them singletons; the top ten hold less than 12%. Study-wide results and caveats: The authors later linked a missense DCLRE1C variant to TCR beta V- and J-gene trimming. Rare TCR sequences dominated, though some public TCRs recurred in many donors.

The receptor's source is a man aged 35-49 years in good health and CMV-seropositive. What was sequenced was PBMCs. This sequence joins TRBV9 and TRBJ2-2; maybe TRBD2 (6 bases). CDR3 DNA sequence: TGTGCCAGCAGCGTAGCTGTAGGCGGGATTGCCGGGGAGCTGTTTTTT. Encoded protein: CASSVAVGGIAGELFF.